Sequencing of this T cell receptor (beta chain) was carried out in a study of blood T cell repertoires in COVID-19. The germline gives CDR1 MNHNY, CDR2 SVGAGI (reference sequence). CDR3 length: 14 amino acids. The V gene end was trimmed by 10 bases and the J gene end by 1 base; junction bases not matched to a gene: 9. The assay was immunoSEQ multiplex PCR, and TCRdb's table has in-frame clones only and misses some. The sample has roughly 30,000 clones; roughly 92% are singletons. Sample: peripheral blood. This TCR came from a man in his fifties or sixties with acute or convalescent COVID-19. The rearrangement joins TRBV6-6 to TRBJ1-1, with 7 bases matching TRBD1. The CDR3 bases are TGTGCCACCTATTCGGACAGGCAGAACACTGAAGCTTTCTTT. It encodes CATYSDRQNTEAFF.